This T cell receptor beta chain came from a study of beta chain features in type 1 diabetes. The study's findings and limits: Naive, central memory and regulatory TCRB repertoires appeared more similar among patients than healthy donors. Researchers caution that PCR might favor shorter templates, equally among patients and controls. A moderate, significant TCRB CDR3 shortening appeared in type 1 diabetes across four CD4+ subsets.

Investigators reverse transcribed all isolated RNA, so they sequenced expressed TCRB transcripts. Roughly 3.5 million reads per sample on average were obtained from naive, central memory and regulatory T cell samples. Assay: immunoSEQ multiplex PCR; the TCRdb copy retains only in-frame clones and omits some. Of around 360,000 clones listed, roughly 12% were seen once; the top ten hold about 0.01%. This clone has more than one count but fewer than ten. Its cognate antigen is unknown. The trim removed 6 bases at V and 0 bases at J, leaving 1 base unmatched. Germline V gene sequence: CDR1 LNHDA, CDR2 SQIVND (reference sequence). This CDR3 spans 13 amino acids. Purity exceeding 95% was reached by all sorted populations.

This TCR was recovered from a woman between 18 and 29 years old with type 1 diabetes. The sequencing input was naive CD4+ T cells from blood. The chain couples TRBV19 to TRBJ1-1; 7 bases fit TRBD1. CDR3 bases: TGTGCCAGTAGGACAGGGATGAACACTGAAGCTTTCTTT. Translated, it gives CASRTGMNTEAFF. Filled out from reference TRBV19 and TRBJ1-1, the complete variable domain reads DGGITQSPKYLFRKEGQNVTLSCEQNLNHDAMYWYRQDPGQGLRLIYYSQIVNDFQKGDIAEGYSVSREKKESFPLTVTSAQKNPTAFYLCASRTGMNTEAFFGQGTRLTVV.